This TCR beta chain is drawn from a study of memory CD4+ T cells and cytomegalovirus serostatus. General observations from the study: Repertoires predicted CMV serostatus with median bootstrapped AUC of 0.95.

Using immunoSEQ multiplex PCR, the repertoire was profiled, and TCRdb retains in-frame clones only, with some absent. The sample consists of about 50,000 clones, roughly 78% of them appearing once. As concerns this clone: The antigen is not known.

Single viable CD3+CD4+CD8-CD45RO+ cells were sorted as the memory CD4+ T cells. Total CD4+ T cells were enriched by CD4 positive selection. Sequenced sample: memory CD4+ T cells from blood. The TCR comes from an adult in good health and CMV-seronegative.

The CDR3 DNA is TGTGCCAGCGGACCGGGGCGGGGGCAAGGAAACACCATATATTTT. Amino acid sequence: CASGPGRGQGNTIYF. The V gene is TRBV7-6, the J gene TRBJ1-3; D might be TRBD1 (6 bases). The CDR3 has 15 amino acids. V dropped 8 bases and J dropped 4 bases, with 18 bases sitting between them. Germline V gives CDR1 SGHVS, CDR2 FNYEAQ.